The 5 T cell receptor beta chains presented below share a single source sample, sequenced in a study of cytomegalovirus exposure and HLA in healthy donors. The PCR was carried out with 60 Vbeta primers and 13 Jbeta primers. Generated by immunoSEQ multiplex PCR, the TCRdb table keeps only in-frame clones and is missing some. The repertoire includes 90,000 to 150,000 clones, roughly 15% of them detected once, and over 1.5% sits in the top ten. The sequenced sample consisted of PBMCs. The receptors stem from a woman between 18 and 29 years old in good health and CMV-seronegative.

There are a few counts of this clone. The rearrangement joins TRBV6-4 to TRBJ2-3; the D gene is possibly TRBD2 (6 bases). Germline lookup yields CDR1 MRHNA and CDR2 SNTAGT. The length of the CDR3 is 16 residues. V shed 0 bases and J shed 4 bases, with 14 bases lying between them. CDR3 coding DNA: TGTGCCAGCAGTGACTCTCGGGGGAGTGGGGCAGATACGCAGTATTTT. This sequence encodes CASSDSRGSGADTQYF.

There are a few counts of this clone. The rearrangement uses TRBV9 and TRBJ2-7; weak D call: TRBD2 (5 bases). The CDR3 covers 14 residues. Germline CDR1 is SGDLS and CDR2 is YYNGEE. Trimming stripped 0 bases from V and 4 bases from J, with 11 bases between. The DNA of the CDR3 is TGTGCCAGCAGCGTAGGTAAGGGCGGGTACGAGCAGTACTTC. Translation: CASSVGKGGYEQYF.

The sample holds a few counts of this clone. J is TRBJ2-6 and V is TRBV19; maybe TRBD2 (5 bases). This CDR3 comprises 18 residues. V lost 5 bases and J 1 base, leaving 18 bases between the germline ends. From germline, CDR1 is LNHDA and CDR2 SQIVND (reference sequence). DNA of the CDR3: TGTGCCAGTAGTGCGGACTCCGGTAACCCATCTGGGGCCAACGTCCTGACTTTC. This codes for CASSADSGNPSGANVLTF.

Only a few counts were recorded for this clone. The V gene is TRBV30, the J gene TRBJ1-1, with 7 nucleotides matching TRBD1. The CDR3 loop spans 13 amino acids. Germline CDR1 and CDR2: GTSNPN and SVGIG (reference sequence). Losses at the gene ends were 7 bases for V and 3 bases for J; bases not matched to a gene: 8. The CDR3 loop is CASRGRGDTEAFF. The CDR3 DNA follows: TGTGCCTCCAGGGGCAGGGGGGACACTGAAGCTTTCTTT.

The chain has TRBV5-6 and TRBJ1-1; 9 bases line up with TRBD1. Germline CDR1 reads SGHDT; CDR2 reads YYEEEE. Trimming at V came to 4 bases and at J to 3 bases, leaving 4 bases not matched to a gene. This CDR3 comprises 14 residues. The CDR3 sequence is CASSLRTGDTEAFF. CDR3 DNA sequence: TGTGCCAGCAGCCTACGGACAGGGGACACTGAAGCTTTCTTT.